This T cell receptor beta chain was found in a study of CD4 T cells in relation to SARS-CoV-2 and coronaviruses. Study overall: The negative reference was HIV-1 Nef peptide pool or peptide-free culture.

Unexposed donor CD4+ T cells date from about 2010-2018, before the COVID-19 pandemic. Isolation of CD4+ T cells took place after about eleven days in culture. As cell numbers allowed, unexposed-donor CD4+ T cells faced SARS-CoV-2 S/N and four cold-coronavirus spikes. Unmatched junction bases numbered 3, after V lost 5 bases and J lost 1 base. The CDR3 length is 15 residues. In germline, CDR1 is SGHVS, CDR2 FQNEAQ. Regarding this clone: Its target is unknown.

Profiled with immunoSEQ multiplex PCR; TCRdb holds only in-frame clones, not every one. Here the sample spans 9,500 to 15,000 clones, roughly 80% being singletons. The receptor was derived from a human donor in good health. The V call is TRBV7-8, the J call TRBJ2-1; 9 bases align to TRBD2. What was sequenced was CD4+ T cells from PBMCs, cultured in vitro. The CDR3 reads CASSLSGRSYNEQFF. CDR3 coding DNA: TGTGCCAGCAGCCTTAGCGGGAGATCCTACAATGAGCAGTTCTTC. Based on the CDR3 plus reference TRBV7-8 and TRBJ2-1, the full variable domain is GAGVSQSPRYKVAKRGQDVALRCDPISGHVSLFWYQQALGQGPEFLTYFQNEAQLDKSGLPSDRFFAERPEGSVSTLKIQRTQQEDSAVYLCASSLSGRSYNEQFFGPGTRLTVL.